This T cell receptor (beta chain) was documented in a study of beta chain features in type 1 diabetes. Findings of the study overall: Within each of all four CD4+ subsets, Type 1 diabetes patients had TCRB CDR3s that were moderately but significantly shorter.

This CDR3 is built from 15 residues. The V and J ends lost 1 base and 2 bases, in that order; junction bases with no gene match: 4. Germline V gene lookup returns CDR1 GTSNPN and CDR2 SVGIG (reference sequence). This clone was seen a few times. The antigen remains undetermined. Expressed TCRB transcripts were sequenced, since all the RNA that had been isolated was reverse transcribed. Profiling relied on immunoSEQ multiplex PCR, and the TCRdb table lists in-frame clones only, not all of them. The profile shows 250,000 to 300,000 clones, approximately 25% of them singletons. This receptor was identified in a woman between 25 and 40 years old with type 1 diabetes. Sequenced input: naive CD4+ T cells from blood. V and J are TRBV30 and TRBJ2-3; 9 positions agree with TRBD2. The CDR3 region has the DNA TGTGCCTGGAGTGGGGGACTAGCTAACACAGATACGCAGTATTTT. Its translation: CAWSGGLANTDTQYF.